This T cell receptor (beta chain) is from a study of blood T cell repertoires in COVID-19. Whole-study context: PBMCs, B-cell-depleted T cells, or T cells were the source of the cDNA or gDNA that made up the material.

Within 2 weeks before study entry, exposed participants met a COVID-19 case. Per the original data handling: Amplified reference gene primers provided the basis for estimating nucleated cell counts. Data came from immunoSEQ multiplex PCR; TCRdb stores just in-frame clones and leaves some out. The DNA gave D and trimming, while V, J and clone size come from that table. In the table there are about 250,000 clones, 83% of which are singletons. Sequenced: PBMCs or T cells enriched from blood (not recorded which). This receptor was identified in a woman in her forties who had been exposed to COVID-19.

CDR3 bases: TGTGCCAGCAGCTTAGAGCGACAGGGCACTGAAGCTTTCTTT. Amino acid sequence: CASSLERQGTEAFF. The chain carries TRBV7-8 and TRBJ1-1; 7 positions agree with TRBD1. The ends lost 1 base at V and 4 bases at J; junction bases unmatched: 3. The CDR3 length is 14 residues. Germline V lookup: CDR1 SGHVS, CDR2 FQNEAQ.